The 7 T cell receptor beta chains given below trace back to one sample, sequenced in a study of blood T cells in healthy people across ages. The second PCR ran about 6 to 12 cycles with a sample-barcoded 5' primer and J-beta primers. TCRdb itself ran the 5' RACE reads through MiXCR, one entry per CDR3 protein. The sample lists about 1.4 million distinct CDR3 sequences; around 59% were seen once. Sequenced input: blood. The receptor source for this set is a man younger than 35 in good health.

This clonotype has only a few counts. V and J are TRBV7-9 and TRBJ2-6; D unclear. This CDR3 is built from 15 residues. V dropped 7 bases and J dropped 0 bases, with 10 bases sitting between them. The germline CDR1 and CDR2 sequences are SEHNR and FQNEAQ (reference sequence). CDR3 nucleotides: TGTGCCAGCACCAGTGGATACTCTGGGGCCAACGTCCTGACTTTC. Amino acids: CASTSGYSGANVLTF.

The V and J genes are TRBV6-5 and TRBJ1-2; 9 bases match TRBD1. CDR3 length equals 14 residues. Germline CDR1 reads MNHEY; CDR2 reads SVGAGI. The V gene end was trimmed by 1 base and the J gene end by 6 bases; junction bases not matched to a gene: 3. CDR3 nucleotides: TGTGCCAGCAGTTACTTCAGACAGGGGGATGGCTACACCTTC. It encodes CASSYFRQGDGYTF.

This chain connects TRBV4-2 to TRBJ2-3, with TRBD2 matching over 9 bases. The J segment lost 7 bases and the V segment lost 4 bases, leaving 9 bases of the junction unmatched. The CDR3 totals 15 residues. The germline gives CDR1 LGHNA, CDR2 YNFKEQ. The DNA of the CDR3 is TGTGCCAGCAGCCCCGACGCGGGGGGGACATATACGCAGTATTTT. It encodes CASSPDAGGTYTQYF.

CDR3 DNA sequence: TGCAGCGTTGAAGATAGACTTGCCGGGGAGCTGTTTTTT. This encodes CSVEDRLAGELFF. The chain uses TRBV29-1 and TRBJ2-2; no clear D. Germline V gene lookup returns CDR1 SQVTM and CDR2 ANQGSEA. The germline V and J ends were trimmed by 0 bases and 6 bases, with 8 bases remaining between them. There are 13 residues in the CDR3.

The rearrangement uses TRBV7-8 and TRBJ2-7; the D is unclear. From germline, CDR1 is SGHVS and CDR2 FQNEAQ. CDR3 size: 13 residues. The V and J ends lost 0 bases and 4 bases respectively, with 7 bases between them. The CDR3 loop reads CASSLALWYEQYF. As DNA, the CDR3 is TGTGCCAGCAGCTTAGCCCTATGGTACGAGCAGTACTTC.

This rearrangement joins TRBV6-6 to TRBJ2-1; 12 bases fit TRBD2. The CDR3 has 14 amino acids. The V segment lost 8 bases and the J segment 8 bases; nucleotides outside the gene matches: 7. CDR1 is MNHNY and CDR2 is SVGAGI in the germline V gene (reference sequence). CDR3 sequence: CASVLAGGDDEQFF. CDR3 nucleotide sequence: TGTGCCAGCGTCCTAGCGGGAGGGGACGATGAGCAGTTCTTC.

This clonotype has only a few counts. The chain couples TRBV4-2 to TRBJ2-7; D tentatively reads TRBD1 or TRBD2 (5 bases each). V lost 0 bases and J lost 3, with 9 bases in between. Germline CDR1 reads LGHNA; CDR2 reads YNFKEQ. CDR3 length: 14 amino acids. The DNA of the CDR3 is TGTGCCAGCAGCCAAGAATGGGACCGCTACGAGCAGTACTTC. It translates to CASSQEWDRYEQYF.